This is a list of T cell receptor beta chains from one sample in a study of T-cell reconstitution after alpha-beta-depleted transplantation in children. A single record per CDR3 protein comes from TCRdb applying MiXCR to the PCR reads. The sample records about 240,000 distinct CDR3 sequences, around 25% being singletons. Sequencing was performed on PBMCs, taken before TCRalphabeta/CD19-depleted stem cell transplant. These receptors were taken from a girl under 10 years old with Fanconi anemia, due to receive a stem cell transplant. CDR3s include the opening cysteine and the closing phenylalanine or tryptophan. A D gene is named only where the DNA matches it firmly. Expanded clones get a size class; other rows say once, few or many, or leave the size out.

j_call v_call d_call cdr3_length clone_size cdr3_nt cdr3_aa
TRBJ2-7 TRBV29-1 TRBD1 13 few TGCAGCGTGACCGGGACAGGGGGCTACGAGCAGTACTTC CSVTGTGGYEQYF
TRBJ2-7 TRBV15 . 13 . TGTGCCACCAGGGAGACGATCGCAGGGGAGCAGTACTTC CATRETIAGEQYF
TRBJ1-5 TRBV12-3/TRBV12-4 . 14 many TGTGCCAGCAGTTTAATCGCGATCAATCAGCCCCAGCATTTT CASSLIAINQPQHF
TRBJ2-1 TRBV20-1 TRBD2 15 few TGCAGTGCCACCACTAGCGGGGGACCCTACAATGAGCAGTTCTTC CSATTSGGPYNEQFF
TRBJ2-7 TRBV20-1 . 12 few TGCAGTGCTAGAGATCCTAGCTACGAGCAGTACTTC CSARDPSYEQYF
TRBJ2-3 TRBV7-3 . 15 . TGTGCCAGCAGCTTTACGGGACACTTCACAGATACGCAGTATTTT CASSFTGHFTDTQYF
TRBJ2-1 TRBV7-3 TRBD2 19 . TGTGCCAGCAGTTCTCCGGGACTAGCGGGGAAGACTAGAGACAATGAGCAGTTCTTC CASSSPGLAGKTRDNEQFF
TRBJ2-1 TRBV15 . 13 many TGTGCCACCAGCAATCCAACCTACAATGAGCAGTTCTTC CATSNPTYNEQFF
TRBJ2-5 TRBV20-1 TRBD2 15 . TGCAGTGCCCTGAAGGCTAGCGGGAGTAGAGAGACCCAGTACTTC CSALKASGSRETQYF
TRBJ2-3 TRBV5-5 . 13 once TGTGCCAGCACCGAGGGACCAACAGATACGCAGTATTTT CASTEGPTDTQYF
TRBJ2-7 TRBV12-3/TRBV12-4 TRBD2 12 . TGTGCCAGCAGTTTACTAGCGGGGGCGCGGTACTTC CASSLLAGARYF
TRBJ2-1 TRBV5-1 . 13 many TGTGCCAGCAGTTTGGACTCCTACAATGAGCAGTTCTTC CASSLDSYNEQFF
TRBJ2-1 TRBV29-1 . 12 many TGCAGCGTCGGGGGACAACTCAATGAGCAGTTCTTC CSVGGQLNEQFF
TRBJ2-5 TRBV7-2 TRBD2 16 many TGTGCCAGCAGCTTAGGCCTGCTAGCGGGAGGGGAGACCCAGTACTTC CASSLGLLAGGETQYF
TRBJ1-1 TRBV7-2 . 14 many TGTGCCAGCAGCTCCACAGTGCAGAACACTGAAGCTTTCTTT CASSSTVQNTEAFF
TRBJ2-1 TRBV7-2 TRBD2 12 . TGTGCCAGCAGCTTGACGGGGGGTGAGCAGTTCTTC CASSLTGGEQFF
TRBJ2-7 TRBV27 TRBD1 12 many TGTGCCAGCAGCAAGGACAGGGGCGAGCAGTACTTC CASSKDRGEQYF
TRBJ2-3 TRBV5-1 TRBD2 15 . TGCGCCAGCAGACCGAACGGGGGGATCACAGATACGCATTATTTT CASRPNGGITDTHYF
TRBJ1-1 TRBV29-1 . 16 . TGCAGCGTTGAAGGGATGGGGGGCCCGGGGGTGGCTGAAGCTTTCTTT CSVEGMGGPGVAEAFF
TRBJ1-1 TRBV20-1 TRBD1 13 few TGCAGTGCCTCGGGACAGGGGCACACTGAAGCTTTCTTT CSASGQGHTEAFF
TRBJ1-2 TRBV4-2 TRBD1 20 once TGTGCCAGCAGCCAATCAGGTAGGGGGCTTATCCTCCTCCGAAACTATGGCTACACCTTC CASSQSGRGLILLRNYGYTF
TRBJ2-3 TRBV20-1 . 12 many TGCAGTGCTAGCGGGATGGTAGATACGCAGTATTTT CSASGMVDTQYF
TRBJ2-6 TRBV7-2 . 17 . TGTGCCAGCAGCTTAGCGTGGTTTCACTCTGGGGCCAACGTCCTGACTTTC CASSLAWFHSGANVLTF
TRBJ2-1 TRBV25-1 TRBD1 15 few TGTGCCAGCAGCCGTCAGGGGGCCATATTCAATGAGCAGTTCTTC CASSRQGAIFNEQFF
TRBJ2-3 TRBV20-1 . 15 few TGCAGTGCTAGGGCACCGGAGGGGAGTATCGATACGCAGTATTTT CSARAPEGSIDTQYF
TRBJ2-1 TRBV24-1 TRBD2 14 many TGTGCCACCAGTGGCGGGAGGCATGTCAATGAGCAGTTCTTC CATSGGRHVNEQFF
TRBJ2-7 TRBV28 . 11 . TGTGCCAGCAGTTTGAATATCGAGCAGTACTTC CASSLNIEQYF
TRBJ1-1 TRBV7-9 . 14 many TGTGCCAGCAGCACGGGACCGAGGAACACTGAAGCTTTCTTT CASSTGPRNTEAFF
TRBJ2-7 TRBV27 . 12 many TGTGCCAGCGGCCACGGGGAATACGAGCAGTACTTC CASGHGEYEQYF
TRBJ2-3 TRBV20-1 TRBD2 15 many TGCAGTGCTAGAGTCTACGGGGGGACCACAGATACGCAGTATTTT CSARVYGGTTDTQYF
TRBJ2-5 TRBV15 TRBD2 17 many TGTGCCACCAGCAGAGATCGGTGGACTAGCGGGTTGGAGACCCAGTACTTC CATSRDRWTSGLETQYF
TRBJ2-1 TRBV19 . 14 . TGTGCCAGTAGTTCCGGACAGCCCTACAATGAGCAGTTCTTC CASSSGQPYNEQFF
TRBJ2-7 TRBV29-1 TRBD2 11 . TGCAGCGGACTAGCGGAGTACGAGCAGTACTTC CSGLAEYEQYF
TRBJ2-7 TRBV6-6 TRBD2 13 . TGTGCCAGCAGGCTGACTAGCAGGTACGAGCAGTACTTC CASRLTSRYEQYF
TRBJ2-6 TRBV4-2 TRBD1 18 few TGTGCCAGCAGCCTCCGAGGGACAGGAATTTCTGGGGCCAACGTCCTGACTTTC CASSLRGTGISGANVLTF
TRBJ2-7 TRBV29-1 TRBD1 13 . TGCAGCGGGAAGACAGGGCGTTCCTACGAGCAGTACTTC CSGKTGRSYEQYF
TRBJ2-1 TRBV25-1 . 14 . TGTGCCAGCAGTGTACTAAATTCCTACAATGAGCAGTTCTTC CASSVLNSYNEQFF
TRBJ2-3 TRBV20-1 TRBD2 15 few TGCAGTGCCAATATTCGGACTAGCGGGGAGGATACGCAGTATTTT CSANIRTSGEDTQYF
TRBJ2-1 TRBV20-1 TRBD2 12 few TGCAGTGAGCTGACGGGAGGCAATGAGCAGTTCTTC CSELTGGNEQFF
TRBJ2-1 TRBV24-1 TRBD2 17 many TGTGCCACCAGTGACCACCGAGGACTAGCAACCTACAATGAGCAGTTCTTC CATSDHRGLATYNEQFF
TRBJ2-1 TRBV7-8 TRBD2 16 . TGTGCCAGCAGCTTAGCCCTAGCGGGAGGGCCGGAGGAGCAGTTCTTC CASSLALAGGPEEQFF
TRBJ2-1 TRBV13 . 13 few TGTGCCAGCAGCCCCCAAACTAGAAGTGAGCAGTTCTTC CASSPQTRSEQFF
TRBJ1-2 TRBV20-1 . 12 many TGCAGTGCTAGCGACAGCTCTTATGGCTACACCTTC CSASDSSYGYTF
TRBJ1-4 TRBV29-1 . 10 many TGCAGCGTATTTAATGAAAAACTGTTTTTT CSVFNEKLFF
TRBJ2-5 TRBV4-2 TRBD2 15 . TGTGCCAGCAGCCAACCTGGGACTAGCGAGGAGACCCAGTACTTC CASSQPGTSEETQYF